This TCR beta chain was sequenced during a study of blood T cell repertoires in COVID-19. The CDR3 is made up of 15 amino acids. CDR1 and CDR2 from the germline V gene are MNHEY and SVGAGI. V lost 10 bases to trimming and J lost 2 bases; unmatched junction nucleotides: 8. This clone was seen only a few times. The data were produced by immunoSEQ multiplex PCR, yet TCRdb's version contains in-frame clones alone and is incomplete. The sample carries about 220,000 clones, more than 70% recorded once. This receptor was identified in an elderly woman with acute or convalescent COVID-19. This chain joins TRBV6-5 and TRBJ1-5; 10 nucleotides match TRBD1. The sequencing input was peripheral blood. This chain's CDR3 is CATRTGGLGNQPQHF. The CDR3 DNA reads TGTGCCACCCGGACAGGGGGTTTGGGCAATCAGCCCCAGCATTTT.